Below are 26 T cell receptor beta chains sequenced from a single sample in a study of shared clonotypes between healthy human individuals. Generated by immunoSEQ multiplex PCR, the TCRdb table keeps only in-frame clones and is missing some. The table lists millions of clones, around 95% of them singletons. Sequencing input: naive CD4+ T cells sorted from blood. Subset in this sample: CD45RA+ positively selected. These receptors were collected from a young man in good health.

CDR3 protein: CASSFGTVVGGELFF. In DNA, the CDR3 is TGTGCCAGCAGCTTCGGGACAGTTGTAGGCGGGGAGCTGTTTTTT. The chain couples TRBV9 to TRBJ2-2; 7 bases match TRBD1. This CDR3 region has 15 residues. Germline V gene data show CDR1 as SGDLS and CDR2 as YYNGEE. Trimming at V came to 4 bases and at J to 7 bases, leaving 10 bases not matched to a gene.

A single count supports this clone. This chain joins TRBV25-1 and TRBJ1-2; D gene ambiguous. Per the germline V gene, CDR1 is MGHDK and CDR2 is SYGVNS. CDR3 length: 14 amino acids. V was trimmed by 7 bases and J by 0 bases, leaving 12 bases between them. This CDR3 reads CASIPDGTNYGYTF. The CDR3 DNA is TGTGCCAGCATCCCGGACGGAACTAACTATGGCTACACCTTC.

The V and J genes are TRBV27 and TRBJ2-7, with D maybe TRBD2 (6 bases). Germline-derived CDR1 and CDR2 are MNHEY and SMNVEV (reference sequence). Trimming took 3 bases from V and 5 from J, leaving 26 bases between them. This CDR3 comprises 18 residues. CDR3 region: CASSFRESGQVRAHEQYF. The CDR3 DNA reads TGTGCCAGCAGTTTCCGGGAGTCAGGCCAGGTGCGCGCGCACGAGCAGTACTTC.

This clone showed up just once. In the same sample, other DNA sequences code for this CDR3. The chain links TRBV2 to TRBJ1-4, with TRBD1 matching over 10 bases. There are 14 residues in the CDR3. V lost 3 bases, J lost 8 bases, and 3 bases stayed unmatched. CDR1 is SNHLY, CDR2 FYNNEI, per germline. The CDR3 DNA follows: TGTGCCAGCAGTGATCGGACAGGGGGAGAAAAACTGTTTTTT. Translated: CASSDRTGGEKLFF.

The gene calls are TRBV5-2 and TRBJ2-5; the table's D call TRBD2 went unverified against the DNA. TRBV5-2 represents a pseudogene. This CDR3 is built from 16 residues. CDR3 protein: CASSPSGGALRKTQYF. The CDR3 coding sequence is TGTGCCAGCAGCCCGAGCGGGGGGGCGCTTAGAAAGACCCAGTACTTC.

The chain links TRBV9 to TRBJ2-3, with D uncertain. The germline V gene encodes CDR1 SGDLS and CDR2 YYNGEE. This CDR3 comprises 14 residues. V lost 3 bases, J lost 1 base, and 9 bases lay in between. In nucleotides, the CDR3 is TGTGCCAGCAGCGACACCCGGGGCACAGATACGCAGTATTTT. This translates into CASSDTRGTDTQYF.

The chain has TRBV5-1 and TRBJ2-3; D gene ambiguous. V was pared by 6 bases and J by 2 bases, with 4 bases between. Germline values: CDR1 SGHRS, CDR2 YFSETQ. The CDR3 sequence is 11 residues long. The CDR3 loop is CASTDTDTQYF. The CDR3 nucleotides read TGCGCCAGCACGGACACAGATACGCAGTATTTT.

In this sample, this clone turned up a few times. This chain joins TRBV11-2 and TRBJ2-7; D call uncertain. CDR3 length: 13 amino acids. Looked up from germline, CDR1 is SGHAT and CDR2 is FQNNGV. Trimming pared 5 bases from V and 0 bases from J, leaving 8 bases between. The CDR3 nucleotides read TGTGCCAGCAGCACCGGGCCCTCCTACGAGCAGTACTTC. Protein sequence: CASSTGPSYEQYF. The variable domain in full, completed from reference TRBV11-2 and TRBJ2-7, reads EAGVAQSPRYKIIEKRQSVAFWCNPISGHATLYWYQQILGQGPKLLIQFQNNGVVDDSQLPKDRFSAERLKGVDSTLKIQPAKLEDSAVYLCASSTGPSYEQYFGPGTRLTVT.

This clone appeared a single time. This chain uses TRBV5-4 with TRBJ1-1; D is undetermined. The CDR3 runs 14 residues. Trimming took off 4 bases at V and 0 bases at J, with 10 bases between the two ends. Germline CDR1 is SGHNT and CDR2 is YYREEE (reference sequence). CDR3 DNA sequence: TGTGCCAGCAGCCCCCAGATCGTGAACACTGAAGCTTTCTTT. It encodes CASSPQIVNTEAFF. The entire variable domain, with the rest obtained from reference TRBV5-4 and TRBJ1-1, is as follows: ETGVTQSPTHLIKTRGQQVTLRCSSQSGHNTVSWYQQALGQGPQFIFQYYREEENGRGNFPPRFSGLQFPNYSSELNVNALELDDSALYLCASSPQIVNTEAFFGQGTRLTVV.

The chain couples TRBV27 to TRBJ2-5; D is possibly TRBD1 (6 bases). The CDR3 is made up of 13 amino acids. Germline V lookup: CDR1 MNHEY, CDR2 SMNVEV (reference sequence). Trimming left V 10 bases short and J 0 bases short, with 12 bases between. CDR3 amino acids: CAKTRTDQETQYF. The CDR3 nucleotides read TGTGCCAAGACTCGGACAGACCAAGAGACCCAGTACTTC.

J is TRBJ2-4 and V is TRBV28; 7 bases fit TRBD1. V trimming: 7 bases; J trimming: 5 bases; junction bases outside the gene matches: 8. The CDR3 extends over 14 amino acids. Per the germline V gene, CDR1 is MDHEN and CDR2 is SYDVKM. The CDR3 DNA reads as TGTGCCAGCACGCTTACAGGGGCGCAAAACATTCAGTACTTC. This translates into CASTLTGAQNIQYF.

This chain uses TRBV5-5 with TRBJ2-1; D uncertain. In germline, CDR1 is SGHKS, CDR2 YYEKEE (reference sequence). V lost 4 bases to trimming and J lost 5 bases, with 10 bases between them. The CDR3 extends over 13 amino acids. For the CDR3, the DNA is TGTGCCAGCAGCCGTTCCATGAACAATGAGCAGTTCTTC. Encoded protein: CASSRSMNNEQFF. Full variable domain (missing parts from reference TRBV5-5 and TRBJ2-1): DAGVTQSPTHLIKTRGQQVTLRCSPISGHKSVSWYQQVLGQGPQFIFQYYEKEERGRGNFPDRFSARQFPNYSSELNVNALLLGDSALYLCASSRSMNNEQFFGPGTRLTVL.

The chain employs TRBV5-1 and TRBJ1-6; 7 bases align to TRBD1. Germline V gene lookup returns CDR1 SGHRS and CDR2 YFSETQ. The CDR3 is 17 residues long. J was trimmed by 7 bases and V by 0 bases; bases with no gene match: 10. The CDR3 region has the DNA TGCGCCAGCAGCTTGGGTGGGACAGAATATTCGAATTCACCCCTCCACTTT. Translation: CASSLGGTEYSNSPLHF.

CDR3 in amino acids: CASSLDYGYTF. DNA of the CDR3: TGTGCCAGCAGTTTAGACTATGGCTACACCTTC. The gene calls are TRBV28 and TRBJ1-2; D not certain. The CDR3 spans 11 residues. CDR1 and CDR2 (germline): MDHEN, SYDVKM. Trimming removed 2 bases from V and 3 bases from J, with 1 base in between.

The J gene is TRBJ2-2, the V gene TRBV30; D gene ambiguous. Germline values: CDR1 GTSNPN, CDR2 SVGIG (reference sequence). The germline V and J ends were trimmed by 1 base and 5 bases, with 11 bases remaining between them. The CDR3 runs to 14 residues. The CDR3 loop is CAWSGVGRTGELFF. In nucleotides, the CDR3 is TGTGCCTGGAGTGGGGTAGGGCGAACCGGGGAGCTGTTTTTT.

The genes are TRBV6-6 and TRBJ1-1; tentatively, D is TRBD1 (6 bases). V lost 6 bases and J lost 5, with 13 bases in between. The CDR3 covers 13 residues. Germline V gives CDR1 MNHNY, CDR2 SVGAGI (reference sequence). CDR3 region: CASREQGGTEAFF. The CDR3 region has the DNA TGTGCCAGCAGGGAACAGGGAGGTACTGAAGCTTTCTTT.

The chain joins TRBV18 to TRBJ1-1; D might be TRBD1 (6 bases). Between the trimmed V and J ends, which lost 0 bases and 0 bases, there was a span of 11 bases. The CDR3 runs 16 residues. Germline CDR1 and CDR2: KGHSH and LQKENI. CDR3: CASSPPGQVMNTEAFF. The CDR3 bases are TGTGCCAGCTCACCACCGGGACAAGTCATGAACACTGAAGCTTTCTTT.

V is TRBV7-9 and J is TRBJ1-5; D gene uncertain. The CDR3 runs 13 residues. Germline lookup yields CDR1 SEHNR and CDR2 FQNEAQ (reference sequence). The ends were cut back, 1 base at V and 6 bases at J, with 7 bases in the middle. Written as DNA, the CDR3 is TGTGCCAGCAGCTTAGAGGCCGGTCAGCCCCAGCATTTT. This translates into CASSLEAGQPQHF.

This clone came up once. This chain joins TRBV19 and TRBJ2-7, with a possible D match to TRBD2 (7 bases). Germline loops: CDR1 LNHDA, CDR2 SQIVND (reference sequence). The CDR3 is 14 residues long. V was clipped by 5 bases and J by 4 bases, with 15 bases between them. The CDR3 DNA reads TGTGCCAGTAGTCCACAGGGAGGGACATACGAGCAGTACTTC. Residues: CASSPQGGTYEQYF.

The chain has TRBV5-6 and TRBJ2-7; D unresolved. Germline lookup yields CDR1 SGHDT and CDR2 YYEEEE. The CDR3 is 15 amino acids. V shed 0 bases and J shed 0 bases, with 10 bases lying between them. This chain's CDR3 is CASSLGQKISYEQYF. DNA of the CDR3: TGTGCCAGCAGCTTGGGCCAGAAAATCTCCTACGAGCAGTACTTC.

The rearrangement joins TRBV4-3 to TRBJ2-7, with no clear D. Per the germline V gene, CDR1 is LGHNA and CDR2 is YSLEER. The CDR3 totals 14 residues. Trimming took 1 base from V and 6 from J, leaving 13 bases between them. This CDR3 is CASSQGISPGEQYF. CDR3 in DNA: TGCGCCAGCAGCCAAGGGATCTCGCCCGGCGAGCAGTACTTC.

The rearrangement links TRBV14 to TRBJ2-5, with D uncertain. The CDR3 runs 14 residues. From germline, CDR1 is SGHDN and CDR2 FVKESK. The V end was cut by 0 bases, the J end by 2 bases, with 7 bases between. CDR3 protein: CASSQDTTQETQYF. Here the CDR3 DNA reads TGTGCCAGCAGCCAAGATACGACACAAGAGACCCAGTACTTC. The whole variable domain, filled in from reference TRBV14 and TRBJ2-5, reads EAGVTQFPSHSVIEKGQTVTLRCDPISGHDNLYWYRRVMGKEIKFLLHFVKESKQDESGMPNNRFLAERTGGTYSTLKVQPAELEDSGVYFCASSQDTTQETQYFGPGTRLLVL.

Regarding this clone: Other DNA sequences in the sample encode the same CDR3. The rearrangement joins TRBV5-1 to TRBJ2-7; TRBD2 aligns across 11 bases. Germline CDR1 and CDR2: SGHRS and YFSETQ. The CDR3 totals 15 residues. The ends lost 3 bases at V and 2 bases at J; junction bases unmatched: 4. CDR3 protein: CASSSLAGGPYEQYF. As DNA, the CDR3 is TGCGCCAGCAGCTCTCTAGCGGGAGGACCCTACGAGCAGTACTTC.

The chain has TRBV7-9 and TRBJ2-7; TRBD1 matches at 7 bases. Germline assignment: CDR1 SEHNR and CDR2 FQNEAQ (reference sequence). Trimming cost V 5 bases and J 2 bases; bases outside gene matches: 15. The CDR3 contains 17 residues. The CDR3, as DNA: TGTGCCAGCAGCCTAAGCAAACAGGGGAAGGGGCCCTACGAGCAGTACTTC. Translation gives CASSLSKQGKGPYEQYF.

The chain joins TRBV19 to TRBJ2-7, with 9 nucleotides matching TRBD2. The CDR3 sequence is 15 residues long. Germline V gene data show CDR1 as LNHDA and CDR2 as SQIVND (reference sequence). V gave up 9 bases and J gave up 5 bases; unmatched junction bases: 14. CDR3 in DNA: TGTGCCAGCCGGGGACAGCTAGCGGGGCCAGACGAGCAGTACTTC. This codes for CASRGQLAGPDEQYF.

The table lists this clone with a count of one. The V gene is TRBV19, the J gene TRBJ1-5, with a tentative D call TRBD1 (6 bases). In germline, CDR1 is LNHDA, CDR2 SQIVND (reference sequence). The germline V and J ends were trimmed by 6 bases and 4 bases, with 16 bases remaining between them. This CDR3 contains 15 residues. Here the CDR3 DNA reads TGTGCCAGTAGCCTAGTGGAGGGGGTTAATCAGCCCCAGCATTTT. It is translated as CASSLVEGVNQPQHF. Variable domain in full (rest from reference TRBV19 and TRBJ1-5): DGGITQSPKYLFRKEGQNVTLSCEQNLNHDAMYWYRQDPGQGLRLIYYSQIVNDFQKGDIAEGYSVSREKKESFPLTVTSAQKNPTAFYLCASSLVEGVNQPQHFGDGTRLSIL.